The 29 T cell receptor beta chains below all came from one sample that was sequenced in a study of CD8+ T cells in alopecia areata. RNA was extracted and reverse transcribed into cDNA as the sequencing template. Profiled with immunoSEQ multiplex PCR; TCRdb holds only in-frame clones, not every one. The sample records approximately 100,000 clones, around 60% being singletons. Sequencing was done on a sample of CD4+ T cells sorted from blood. These receptors all come from a human donor in good health.

This rearrangement joins TRBV4-1 to TRBJ1-2; D may be TRBD1 (5 bases). In germline, CDR1 is MGHRA, CDR2 YSYEKL. Trimming took off 1 base at V and 1 base at J, with 22 bases between the two ends. The CDR3 has 19 amino acids. This CDR3 is CASSQAGTKRRNNNYGYTF. CDR3 nucleotides: TGCGCCAGCAGCCAAGCAGGGACTAAAAGGCGAAACAATAACTATGGCTACACCTTC.

The J gene is TRBJ1-2, the V gene TRBV11-2; no clear D gene. This CDR3 is built from 12 residues. Germline assignment: CDR1 SGHAT and CDR2 FQNNGV. Trimming pared 2 bases from V and 3 bases from J, leaving 4 bases between. The CDR3 reads CASSLNDYGYTF. The CDR3 DNA sequence: TGTGCCAGCAGCTTAAACGACTATGGCTACACCTTC.

V gene TRBV6-5 combines with J gene TRBJ1-1, with D perhaps TRBD1 (5 bases). The CDR3 runs 13 residues. Germline lookup yields CDR1 MNHEY and CDR2 SVGAGI. The ends were cut back, 5 bases at V and 2 bases at J, with 9 bases in the middle. CDR3 bases: TGTGCCAGCAGTAGGGGCCGCAACACTGAAGCTTTCTTT. It specifies CASSRGRNTEAFF.

The chain has TRBV20-1 and TRBJ2-3, with D maybe TRBD2 (5 bases). Germline assignment: CDR1 DFQATT and CDR2 SNEGSKA (reference sequence). The germline V and J ends were trimmed by 5 bases and 4 bases, with 7 bases remaining between them. The CDR3 is 11 amino acids. CDR3 in amino acids: CSAPGADTQYF. DNA for the CDR3: TGCAGTGCTCCCGGGGCAGATACGCAGTATTTT.

This clone was detected once. The J gene is TRBJ2-7, the V gene TRBV29-1; the D is unclear. The CDR3 loop spans 14 amino acids. V shed 4 bases and J shed 0 bases, with 13 bases lying between them. The germline gives CDR1 SQVTM, CDR2 ANQGSEA. The CDR3: CSVAAAWGSYEQYF. The CDR3 bases are TGCAGCGTTGCTGCGGCTTGGGGCTCCTACGAGCAGTACTTC.

This clone was seen only a few times. The J gene is TRBJ2-5, the V gene TRBV4-1, with D unclear. Germline V gene sequence: CDR1 MGHRA, CDR2 YSYEKL. The CDR3 runs to 15 residues. The ends were cut back, 4 bases at V and 2 bases at J, with 14 bases in the middle. Written as DNA, the CDR3 is TGCGCCAGCAGCCGCCTCCCGGGCAGTCAAGAGACCCAGTACTTC. Its translation is CASSRLPGSQETQYF.

The V call is TRBV10-3, the J call TRBJ2-1; D is unresolved. V was cut by 3 bases and J by 3 bases, with 9 bases left in between. Germline lookup yields CDR1 ENHRY and CDR2 SYGVKD. The CDR3 has 14 residues. The CDR3, as DNA: TGTGCCATCAGTGACGGCGTCAGCTACAATGAGCAGTTCTTC. It translates to CAISDGVSYNEQFF.

This clone was detected ten times or more. The CDR3 here is CASSLGTHESSYNEQFF. The CDR3 region has the DNA TGTGCCAGCAGCTTAGGGACTCACGAGAGCTCCTACAATGAGCAGTTCTTC. The chain recombines TRBV7-9 with TRBJ2-1, with D tentatively TRBD2 (5 bases). V was cut by 1 base and J by 0 bases, with 13 bases left in between. CDR3 length: 17 amino acids. Germline V gene lookup returns CDR1 SEHNR and CDR2 FQNEAQ (reference sequence).

The rearrangement links TRBV7-8 to TRBJ2-7, with TRBD2 as a possible D gene (6 bases). This CDR3 has 14 amino acids. In germline, CDR1 is SGHVS, CDR2 FQNEAQ. Between the trimmed V and J ends, which lost 5 bases and 5 bases, there was a span of 16 bases. The CDR3 coding sequence is TGTGCCAGCAGCCAAATGGCTAGCGCCCACGAGCAGTACTTC. It codes for CASSQMASAHEQYF. The full variable domain, completed using reference TRBV7-8 and TRBJ2-7, is GAGVSQSPRYKVAKRGQDVALRCDPISGHVSLFWYQQALGQGPEFLTYFQNEAQLDKSGLPSDRFFAERPEGSVSTLKIQRTQQEDSAVYLCASSQMASAHEQYFGPGTRLTVT.

The J gene is TRBJ1-1, the V gene TRBV5-6; 7 nucleotides agree with TRBD1. The CDR3 is 15 residues long. Germline trimming cut 4 bases from V and 0 bases from J; bases unmatched to any gene: 6. Germline V gene lookup returns CDR1 SGHDT and CDR2 YYEEEE. CDR3 protein: CASSRDRRMNTEAFF. The DNA for the CDR3 is TGTGCCAGCAGCCGGGACAGACGGATGAACACTGAAGCTTTCTTT.

J is TRBJ1-2 and V is TRBV7-8; D uncertain. CDR1 and CDR2 (germline): SGHVS, FQNEAQ. Deletions cut 0 bases from V and 0 bases from J, with 11 bases between. This CDR3 is built from 16 residues. Here the CDR3 DNA reads TGTGCCAGCAGCTTAGCGCGCGCAGCTACTAACTATGGCTACACCTTC. Amino acids: CASSLARAATNYGYTF.

The genes are TRBV6-5 and TRBJ2-7; 11 bases are shared with TRBD1. J was trimmed by 2 bases and V by 6 bases; bases with no gene match: 6. The CDR3 contains 15 residues. Germline V gives CDR1 MNHEY, CDR2 SVGAGI. CDR3 amino acids: CASRGTGGIPYEQYF. The CDR3 coding sequence is TGTGCCAGCAGGGGGACAGGGGGGATCCCCTACGAGCAGTACTTC.

The chain uses TRBV25-1 and TRBJ2-3; no clear D gene. The CDR3 has 13 amino acids. Germline lookup yields CDR1 MGHDK and CDR2 SYGVNS. With 5 bases removed from V and 0 bases from J, the gap between germline ends came to 6 bases. This chain's CDR3 is CASSPGSTDTQYF. The CDR3 DNA reads TGTGCCAGCAGTCCTGGTAGCACAGATACGCAGTATTTT.

The chain links TRBV6-5 to TRBJ2-7; D is uncertain. The CDR3 consists of 10 residues. Trimming removed 5 bases at V and 12 bases at J, with 11 bases between. Germline CDR1 MNHEY, CDR2 SVGAGI. This CDR3 reads CASSDFGVYF. The CDR3 nucleotides read TGTGCCAGCAGTGATTTTGGGGTGTACTTC.

The genes are TRBV11-2 and TRBJ2-5, with 11 positions matching TRBD2. CDR3 length: 16 amino acids. Germline trimming cut 5 bases from V and 5 bases from J; bases unmatched to any gene: 10. Per the germline V gene, CDR1 is SGHAT and CDR2 is FQNNGV. The CDR3 spells CASSRPASGGRETQYF. The DNA of the CDR3 is TGTGCCAGCAGCCGTCCGGCTAGCGGGGGGAGGGAGACCCAGTACTTC.

The rearrangement uses TRBV4-2 and TRBJ2-5; 8 nucleotides align to TRBD2. Germline trimming cut 3 bases from V and 9 bases from J; bases unmatched to any gene: 12. From germline, CDR1 is LGHNA and CDR2 YNFKEQ. The CDR3 totals 15 residues. The CDR3 region is CASSQGLGASGSQYF. The CDR3 DNA follows: TGTGCCAGCAGCCAGGGACTAGGGGCCTCGGGGTCCCAGTACTTC.

The chain uses TRBV5-1 and TRBJ1-5, with D possibly TRBD1 on 6 matching bases. CDR3 length equals 16 residues. Germline values: CDR1 SGHRS, CDR2 YFSETQ. Trimming took 6 bases from V and 7 from J, leaving 23 bases between them. The CDR3 is CASIEQGIGRGQPQHF. The CDR3 nucleotides are TGCGCCAGCATAGAACAGGGAATTGGCAGGGGCCAGCCCCAGCATTTT.

This clone appeared a few times. J is TRBJ2-6 and V is TRBV2; the D is unclear. In germline, CDR1 is SNHLY, CDR2 FYNNEI. V was trimmed by 6 bases and J by 1 base, leaving 16 bases between them. CDR3 length: 17 residues. DNA for the CDR3: TGTGCCAGCAGGCCGCTACCACACGATTCTGGGGCCAACGTCCTGACTTTC. Translated, it gives CASRPLPHDSGANVLTF.

The chain joins TRBV30 to TRBJ1-4; D is unclear. The CDR3 consists of 12 residues. The V end was cut by 2 bases, the J end by 10 bases, with 11 bases between. The germline V gene encodes CDR1 GTSNPN and CDR2 SVGIG (reference sequence). CDR3 region: CAWSSSTGKLFF. The CDR3 coding sequence is TGTGCCTGGAGTTCCTCCACCGGAAAACTGTTTTTT.

This chain joins TRBV5-6 and TRBJ2-2; D not resolved. Germline-derived CDR1 and CDR2 are SGHDT and YYEEEE. The V end was cut by 2 bases, the J end by 3 bases, with 8 bases between. This CDR3 has 14 residues. The DNA of the CDR3 is TGTGCCAGCAGCTTAGGCACATACACCGGGGAGCTGTTTTTT. Protein: CASSLGTYTGELFF.

V gene TRBV29-1 combines with J gene TRBJ2-3, with D perhaps matching TRBD1 (6 bases). Between the trimmed V and J ends, which lost 6 bases and 2 bases, there was a span of 15 bases. The CDR3 extends over 14 amino acids. Germline V gene data show CDR1 as SQVTM and CDR2 as ANQGSEA. CDR3 sequence reads: CSVRSGAPTDTQYF. CDR3 nucleotides: TGCAGCGTGCGTTCAGGGGCGCCCACAGATACGCAGTATTTT.

V gene TRBV2 combines with J gene TRBJ1-5, with 11 bases matching TRBD1. The CDR3 contains 14 residues. After removal of 7 bases from V and 7 bases from J, the junction contained 6 bases not matched to a gene. In germline, CDR1 is SNHLY, CDR2 FYNNEI. CDR3 DNA sequence: TGTGCCAGCACTTCGGGGACAGGGGGGCAGCCCCAGCATTTT. Residues: CASTSGTGGQPQHF. The whole variable domain, remainder taken from reference TRBV2 and TRBJ1-5, is EPEVTQTPSHQVTQMGQEVILRCVPISNHLYFYWYRQILGQKVEFLVSFYNNEISEKSEIFDDQFSVERPDGSNFTLKIRSTKLEDSAMYFCASTSGTGGQPQHFGDGTRLSIL.

This clone has more than one count but fewer than ten. The CDR3 loop is CASSLDRGGNQPQHF. CDR3 nucleotides: TGTGCCAGCAGCTTAGACCGGGGAGGCAATCAGCCCCAGCATTTT. The chain carries TRBV11-2 and TRBJ1-5; D not certain. The CDR3 runs to 15 residues. The V end lost 0 bases, the J end lost 2 bases, and 8 bases lay between the germline ends. Germline loops: CDR1 SGHAT, CDR2 FQNNGV. The full variable domain, rest sourced from reference TRBV11-2 and TRBJ1-5, is EAGVAQSPRYKIIEKRQSVAFWCNPISGHATLYWYQQILGQGPKLLIQFQNNGVVDDSQLPKDRFSAERLKGVDSTLKIQPAKLEDSAVYLCASSLDRGGNQPQHFGDGTRLSIL.

V gene TRBV30 combines with J gene TRBJ2-2; 7 bases align to TRBD2. V lost 3 bases, J lost 1 base, and 8 bases stayed unmatched. The CDR3 runs 16 residues. Germline CDR1 is GTSNPN and CDR2 is SVGIG (reference sequence). CDR3: CAWRLRGTLNTGELFF. The CDR3 DNA reads TGTGCCTGGAGGCTGCGGGGGACCCTGAACACCGGGGAGCTGTTTTTT.

This clone was found once. This chain connects TRBV4-3 to TRBJ1-4, with a tentative D call TRBD1 (5 bases). Trimming took 1 base from V and 0 from J, leaving 12 bases between them. The CDR3 spans 17 residues. Germline V lookup: CDR1 LGHNA, CDR2 YSLEER. CDR3 sequence reads: CASSQGRQYSTNEKLFF. The CDR3 nucleotides are TGCGCCAGCAGCCAAGGGAGACAGTATTCAACTAATGAAAAACTGTTTTTT.

The J gene is TRBJ2-5, the V gene TRBV6-4; D is unresolved. The germline V and J ends were trimmed by 2 bases and 8 bases, with 6 bases remaining between them. The CDR3 length is 11 residues. Germline CDR1 reads MRHNA; CDR2 reads SNTAGT. CDR3 sequence: CASSDGYTQYF. The CDR3 DNA follows: TGTGCCAGCAGTGACGGGTACACCCAGTACTTC.

The chain uses TRBV11-2 and TRBJ2-6; 7 bases map to TRBD1. CDR3 length: 15 residues. V dropped 6 bases and J dropped 4; count of bases not matched to a gene: 6. Germline V CDR1 and CDR2: SGHAT, FQNNGV. This CDR3 is CASRKRGPGANVLTF. The CDR3 DNA is TGTGCCAGCAGGAAAAGGGGGCCCGGGGCCAACGTCCTGACTTTC.

This clone was observed once. V and J are TRBV5-1 and TRBJ2-1; D ambiguous. V lost 3 bases and J lost 6, with 13 bases in between. Germline V gene lookup returns CDR1 SGHRS and CDR2 YFSETQ. This CDR3 has 14 residues. Here the CDR3 reads CASSSRSASNEQFF. CDR3 DNA sequence: TGCGCCAGCAGCTCACGTTCGGCTTCCAATGAGCAGTTCTTC.

This clone was detected a few times. V and J are TRBV5-1 and TRBJ2-7, with no clear D. Germline-derived CDR1 and CDR2 are SGHRS and YFSETQ. Between the trimmed V and J ends, which lost 0 bases and 4 bases, there was a span of 11 bases. CDR3 size: 14 residues. The CDR3 region has the DNA TGCGCCAGCAGCTTGGAGAGCTCTAGGTACGAGCAGTACTTC. Translation: CASSLESSRYEQYF.